The 4 T cell receptor beta chains presented below share a single source sample, sequenced in a study of shared clonotypes between healthy human individuals. Naive-designated CD8 cells lacked CD45RO, were positively enriched for CCR7, and omitted terminally differentiated effector memory CD45RA+ cells. Only in-frame clones appear in the TCRdb table, and some are missing; sequencing was by immunoSEQ multiplex PCR. The sample records about 2.1 million clones, roughly 93% being singletons. The sample comprised naive CD8+ T cells from PBMCs. All receptors come from a man younger than 35 in good health. Some clones in this sample may be carry-over from other donors' samples.

The rearrangement links TRBV19 to TRBJ2-5, with 7 bases that match TRBD1. Trimming at V came to 6 bases and at J to 5 bases, leaving 9 bases not matched to a gene. Germline-derived CDR1 and CDR2 are LNHDA and SQIVND (reference sequence). The CDR3 loop spans 14 amino acids. The CDR3 loop reads CASRMTGLGETQYF. DNA of the CDR3: TGTGCCAGTAGGATGACAGGGCTCGGGGAGACCCAGTACTTC.

This clone was recorded once. This chain joins TRBV27 and TRBJ2-1; D is ambiguous. V lost 4 bases and J 3 bases, leaving 7 bases between the germline ends. The germline V gene has CDR1 MNHEY and CDR2 SMNVEV (reference sequence). The length of the CDR3 is 13 residues. CDR3 sequence: CASSSRLYNEQFF. CDR3 DNA: TGTGCCAGCAGTTCACGACTCTACAATGAGCAGTTCTTC.

The genes are TRBV11-1 and TRBJ2-1, with 9 bases that match TRBD2. V lost 0 bases, J lost 8 bases, and 8 bases stayed unmatched. CDR1 SGHAT and CDR2 FQDESV come from the germline V gene (reference sequence). This CDR3 has 16 residues. The CDR3 sequence: CASSLALREGWDEQFF. For the CDR3, the DNA is TGTGCCAGCAGCTTAGCGCTGCGGGAGGGGTGGGATGAGCAGTTCTTC.

This chain joins TRBV5-5 and TRBJ2-7; D may match TRBD1 or TRBD2 (6 bases each). The CDR3 runs 14 residues. Looked up from germline, CDR1 is SGHKS and CDR2 is YYEKEE (reference sequence). Trimming pared 5 bases from V and 7 bases from J, leaving 19 bases between. CDR3: CASSRGLPVGEQYF. CDR3 nucleotide sequence: TGTGCCAGCAGTCGGGGGCTGCCCGTGGGGGAGCAGTACTTC.